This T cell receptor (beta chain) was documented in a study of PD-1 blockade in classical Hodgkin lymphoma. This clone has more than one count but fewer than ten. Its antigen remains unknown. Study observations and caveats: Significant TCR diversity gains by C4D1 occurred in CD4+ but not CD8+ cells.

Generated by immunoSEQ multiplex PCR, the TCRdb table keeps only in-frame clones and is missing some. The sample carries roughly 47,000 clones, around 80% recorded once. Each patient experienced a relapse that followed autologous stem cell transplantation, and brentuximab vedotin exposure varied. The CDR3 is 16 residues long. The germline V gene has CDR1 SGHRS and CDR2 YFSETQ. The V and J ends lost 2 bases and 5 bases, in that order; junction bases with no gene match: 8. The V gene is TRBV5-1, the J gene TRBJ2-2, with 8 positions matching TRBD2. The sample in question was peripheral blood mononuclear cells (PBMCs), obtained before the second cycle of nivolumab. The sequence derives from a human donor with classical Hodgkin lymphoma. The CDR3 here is CASSLAGADGTGELFF. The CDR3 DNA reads TGCGCCAGCAGCTTAGCGGGGGCTGATGGAACCGGGGAGCTGTTTTTT. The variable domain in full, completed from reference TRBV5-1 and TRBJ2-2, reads KAGVTQTPRYLIKTRGQQVTLSCSPISGHRSVSWYQQTPGQGLQFLFEYFSETQRNKGNFPGRFSGRQFSNSRSEMNVSTLELGDSALYLCASSLAGADGTGELFFGEGSRLTVL.